A selection of T cell receptor beta chains follows, all from one sample in a study of regulatory T cells in long-lasting Graves disease. TCRdb itself ran the multiplex PCR reads through MiXCR, one entry per CDR3 protein. Here the sample spans roughly 470,000 distinct CDR3 sequences, around 20% being singletons. The starting material was peripheral blood mononuclear cells (PBMCs), obtained when the disease was refractory, from a patient treated with antithyroid drugs. The receptors come from a female donor with Graves disease. Each CDR3 is given with its conserved first and last residue. The D gene is left open where the match is weak. Not every row has a clone size; where given, it reads once, few, many or a size class.

d_call	clone_size	j_call	v_call	cdr3_nt	cdr3_aa
TRBD2	NA	TRBJ2-7	TRBV27	TGTGCCACCAGCGGGCGGGAGGAGCGGTACGAGCAGTACTTC	CATSGREERYEQYF
NA	NA	TRBJ2-5	TRBV5-1	TGCGCCAGCAGCCCAAATACCAACCAAGAGACCCAGTACTTC	CASSPNTNQETQYF
NA	few	TRBJ1-1	TRBV7-9	TGTGCCAGCAGCTTTAGCGCTGAAGCTTTCTTT	CASSFSAEAFF
NA	NA	TRBJ2-2	TRBV7-9	TGTACGTGGGGCAGGGAGAACACCGGGGAGCTGTTTTTT	CTWGRENTGELFF
NA	NA	TRBJ1-4	TRBV29-1	TGCAGCGTTGGAGACAGGCAACTTGGTGAAAAACTGTTTTTT	CSVGDRQLGEKLFF
NA	NA	TRBJ2-3	TRBV7-2	TGTGCCAGCAGCTTAGTGTTTAGGGCAGATACGCAGTATTTT	CASSLVFRADTQYF
NA	NA	TRBJ2-4	TRBV28	TGTGCCACCAAGACTCATGGGTCCCAAAACATTCAGTACTTC	CATKTHGSQNIQYF
TRBD1	many	TRBJ2-5	TRBV7-2	TGTGCCAGCAGCGGAACAGGGGGCCAAGAGACCCAGTACTTC	CASSGTGGQETQYF
NA	NA	TRBJ2-2	TRBV24-1	TGTGCCACCAAGCCTAGCAGGGCTACCGGGGAGCTGTTTTTT	CATKPSRATGELFF
NA	once	TRBJ1-2	TRBV14	TGTGCCAGCAGCCAAGACGGCCGCGGCTACACCTTC	CASSQDGRGYTF
NA	many	TRBJ1-2	TRBV2	TGTGCCAGCAGTCTGCCGGGGAACTATGGCTACACCTTC	CASSLPGNYGYTF